These 14 T cell receptor beta chains originate from one sample sequenced in a study of T cell changes during pregnancy in multiple sclerosis. Profiled with immunoSEQ multiplex PCR; TCRdb holds only in-frame clones, not every one. The repertoire has more than 50,000 clones, around 94% of them found once; the top ten carry 2.5% to 3%. The sequenced sample was CD8+ T cells from peripheral blood mononuclear cells, obtained after pregnancy. The receptors originated from a female donor with multiple sclerosis, enrolled in a pregnancy study.

The rearrangement joins TRBV10-3 to TRBJ2-7; 7 nucleotides line up with TRBD2. Germline V gene lookup returns CDR1 ENHRY and CDR2 SYGVKD. The CDR3 length is 16 residues. Trimming cost V 0 bases and J 6 bases; bases outside gene matches: 11. CDR3: CAISESAGVPYGEQYF. The CDR3 coding sequence is TGTGCCATCAGTGAGTCCGCGGGAGTCCCTTACGGCGAGCAGTACTTC.

The chain combines TRBV27 with TRBJ2-3; 15 nucleotides line up with TRBD2. CDR3 length: 18 amino acids. With 5 bases clipped from V and 7 bases from J, the junction kept 13 bases outside the gene matches. Per germline, CDR1 MNHEY and CDR2 SMNVEV (reference sequence). CDR3 in DNA: TGTGCCAGCAGTCAGATTGGGGTGGGACTAGCGGGAGGTTATACGCAGTATTTT. Encoded protein: CASSQIGVGLAGGYTQYF.

The genes are TRBV11-3 and TRBJ2-1; TRBD2 aligns across 10 bases. In germline, CDR1 is SGHNT, CDR2 YENEEA. The V gene end was trimmed by 3 bases and the J gene end by 5 bases; junction bases not matched to a gene: 7. The CDR3 totals 16 residues. CDR3 nucleotides: TGTGCCAGCAGCTTGGGATGGACTAGCGGAAACAATGAGCAGTTCTTC. Translation: CASSLGWTSGNNEQFF.

The V and J genes are TRBV27 and TRBJ2-4; 11 bases fit TRBD2. Unmatched junction bases numbered 6, after V lost 2 bases and J lost 6 bases. Germline V gives CDR1 MNHEY, CDR2 SMNVEV (reference sequence). The CDR3 has 16 residues. CDR3 DNA: TGTGCCAGCAGTTTAAATCACGGACTAGCGGGAAACATTCAGTACTTC. Residues: CASSLNHGLAGNIQYF.

This rearrangement joins TRBV9 to TRBJ1-2, with 7 bases lining up with TRBD1. Per germline, CDR1 SGDLS and CDR2 YYNGEE. This CDR3 is built from 14 residues. V was clipped by 3 bases and J by 4 bases; unmatched bases: 6. The DNA of the CDR3 is TGTGCCAGCAGCGAGACAGGGTCTGGCTATGGCTACACCTTC. This codes for CASSETGSGYGYTF. Based on the CDR3 plus reference TRBV9 and TRBJ1-2, the full variable domain is DSGVTQTPKHLITATGQRVTLRCSPRSGDLSVYWYQQSLDQGLQFLIQYYNGEERAKGNILERFSAQQFPDLHSELNLSSLELGDSALYFCASSETGSGYGYTFGSGTRLTVV.

The V gene is TRBV6-5, the J gene TRBJ1-2; D is perhaps TRBD1 (5 bases). CDR1 and CDR2 (germline): MNHEY, SVGAGI. V lost 6 bases and J lost 12, with 23 bases in between. The CDR3 consists of 14 residues. CDR3 DNA: TGTGCCAGCAGACCGGGGGAGGCTTCAGGGAGGCACACCTTC. It translates to CASRPGEASGRHTF.

The table lists this clone with a count of one. V usage is TRBV27 and J usage is TRBJ2-5; tentative D call: TRBD2 (5 bases). The CDR3 runs 15 residues. V lost 6 bases, J lost 5 bases, and 19 bases lay in between. The germline gives CDR1 MNHEY, CDR2 SMNVEV (reference sequence). As DNA, the CDR3 is TGTGCCAGCAGCCCCCGTGAGGGAGTCCAGGAGACCCAGTACTTC. Its protein product is CASSPREGVQETQYF.

The chain recombines TRBV7-9 with TRBJ2-7; 9 positions agree with TRBD2. The junction had 19 bases not matched to a gene; V was cut back by 5 bases and J by 5 bases. This CDR3 comprises 18 residues. The germline CDR1 and CDR2 sequences are SEHNR and FQNEAQ (reference sequence). CDR3 sequence (DNA): TGTGCCAGCAGCCTCCCGGGACTAGCAGTAAAATCCTTCGACGAGCAGTACTTC. Translation gives CASSLPGLAVKSFDEQYF.

The chain couples TRBV4-1 to TRBJ2-2; 7 positions match TRBD2. Trimming removed 4 bases from V and 0 bases from J; junction bases left unmatched: 5. This CDR3 contains 16 residues. Germline V CDR1 and CDR2: MGHRA, YSYEKL. CDR3 bases: TGCGCCAGCAGCCCCACCAGCGGGGCGAACACCGGGGAGCTGTTTTTT. This gives the protein CASSPTSGANTGELFF.

This sequence joins TRBV16 and TRBJ1-4; the match to TRBD1 covers 8 bases. The CDR3 sequence is 15 residues long. With V trimmed by 3 bases and J by 2 bases, 2 bases remained unmatched. CDR1 KGHSY and CDR2 FQNENV come from the germline V gene. CDR3 coding DNA: TGTGCCAGCAGCCAGCAGGGGGCGACTAATGAAAAACTGTTTTTT. Translating it yields CASSQQGATNEKLFF. The full variable domain, with the rest looked up from reference TRBV16 and TRBJ1-4, is GEEVAQTPKHLVRGEGQKAKLYCAPIKGHSYVFWYQQVLKNEFKFLISFQNENVFDETGMPKERFSAKCLPNSPCSLEIQATKLEDSAVYFCASSQQGATNEKLFFGSGTQLSVL.

The CDR3: CASSVTITYNEQFF. CDR3 in DNA: TGTGCCAGCAGTGTCACTATAACCTACAATGAGCAGTTCTTC. The chain uses TRBV2 and TRBJ2-1; no definite D call. The V gene lost 4 bases and the J gene lost 2 bases, with 9 bases spanning the gap. CDR3 length: 14 amino acids. The germline V gene encodes CDR1 SNHLY and CDR2 FYNNEI.

V and J are TRBV28 and TRBJ2-7, with D possibly TRBD1 on 5 matching bases. The V end lost 3 bases, the J end lost 2 bases, and 11 bases lay between the germline ends. The CDR3 spans 14 residues. Germline V CDR1 and CDR2: MDHEN, SYDVKM. In DNA form, the CDR3 reads TGTGCCAGCAGTTTCGCCGACAGTACCTACGAGCAGTACTTC. Residues: CASSFADSTYEQYF.

The chain couples TRBV6-5 to TRBJ1-5; the D gene is possibly TRBD1 (5 bases). Trimming shortened V by 6 bases and J by 4 bases, and 10 bases separated the two germline ends. The CDR3 runs 13 residues. Germline-derived CDR1 and CDR2 are MNHEY and SVGAGI. CDR3 amino acids: CASSPGGNQPQHF. The CDR3 nucleotides are TGTGCCAGCAGCCCCGGGGGGAATCAGCCCCAGCATTTT.

The rearrangement links TRBV6-5 to TRBJ2-5, with D possibly being TRBD1 (5 bases). V lost 2 bases to trimming and J lost 4 bases, with 11 bases between them. Germline V gene data show CDR1 as MNHEY and CDR2 as SVGAGI. There are 14 residues in the CDR3. The CDR3 sequence: CASSYVWGAETQYF. CDR3 coding DNA: TGTGCCAGCAGTTACGTCTGGGGCGCAGAGACCCAGTACTTC.